This TCR beta chain is from a study of identical twins. In TCRdb, the 5' RACE reads were re-called with MiXCR into one record per CDR3 protein. The sample has about 520,000 distinct CDR3 sequences; about 20% are singletons. In this sample, this clonotype turned up a few times. Germline values: CDR1 SGHRS, CDR2 YFSETQ. The length of the CDR3 is 16 residues. V gave up 0 bases and J gave up 3 bases, with 13 bases separating them. These records were also assigned to another study, of T cells expressing NK-cell markers.

Sequencing used CD4+ T cells sorted from blood. The rearrangement links TRBV5-1 to TRBJ1-5; perhaps TRBD1 as D (5 bases). This TCR was sampled from a woman aged 18 to 35 in good health. CDR3 region: CASSLGDGVYNQPQHF. The CDR3, as DNA: TGCGCCAGCAGCTTGGGGGACGGAGTGTACAATCAGCCCCAGCATTTT.